The 32 T cell receptor beta chains presented below share a single source sample, sequenced in a study of human T cells and chemical hapten exposure. The sample's time point: pre-sensitization, week 0. Treatment reported: therapeutic diphenylcyclopropenone sensitization with weekly scalp DPC. TCRdb redid the calling of the RACE reads with MiXCR, one entry per CDR3 protein. The sample consists of roughly 260,000 distinct CDR3 sequences, about 8.1% of them appearing once. Sample: whole blood, taken in connection with sensitization to the hapten diphenylcyclopropenone (DPC). These receptors were taken from a woman aged 40 to 50 with alopecia areata. Some clones in this sample may be carry-over from other donors' samples.

This clonotype was seen only a few times. The CDR3 reads CASSSRQGALTF. The CDR3 DNA follows: TGTGCCAGCTCATCCCGACAGGGTGCTCTCACCTTC. The chain combines TRBV18 with TRBJ1-2; the match to TRBD1 covers 7 bases. CDR1 is KGHSH and CDR2 is LQKENI in the germline V gene. The CDR3 totals 12 residues. V was clipped by 5 bases and J by 13 bases; unmatched bases: 10.

The CDR3 reads CSAGLRAAAKNIQYF. The CDR3 DNA reads TGCAGTGCTGGTCTGAGGGCGGCAGCCAAAAACATTCAGTACTTC. V is TRBV20-1 and J is TRBJ2-4; D may be TRBD2 (5 bases). The CDR3 loop spans 15 amino acids. In germline, CDR1 is DFQATT, CDR2 SNEGSKA (reference sequence). The V end was cut by 5 bases, the J end by 0 bases, with 14 bases between.

This clonotype was recorded a few times. The chain combines TRBV20-1 with TRBJ2-3, with D unresolved. The ends were cut back, 1 base at V and 1 base at J, with 9 bases in the middle. Germline V gene lookup returns CDR1 DFQATT and CDR2 SNEGSKA (reference sequence). The CDR3 runs to 14 residues. CDR3 DNA: TGCAGTGCTAGAGCAAGCGAGGGCACAGATACGCAGTATTTT. It codes for CSARASEGTDTQYF.

The rearrangement uses TRBV3-1 and TRBJ2-7; the match to TRBD1 covers 9 bases. The CDR3 runs 14 residues. Germline-derived CDR1 and CDR2 are LGHDT and YNNKEL (reference sequence). V lost 3 bases to trimming and J lost 3 bases; unmatched junction nucleotides: 3. The CDR3 protein is CASSHTGQGYEQYF. The CDR3 coding sequence is TGTGCCAGCAGCCATACGGGACAGGGCTACGAGCAGTACTTC.

In its sample, this clonotype was seen many times. The chain employs TRBV11-2 and TRBJ2-5; unclear D gene. The CDR3 totals 14 residues. The germline V gene has CDR1 SGHAT and CDR2 FQNNGV. V was cut by 5 bases and J by 2 bases, with 12 bases left in between. CDR3 amino acids: CASSTLGLQETQYF. The CDR3 DNA sequence: TGTGCCAGCAGCACGCTTGGGTTACAAGAGACCCAGTACTTC.

The V call is TRBV6-5, the J call TRBJ2-7, with 8 bases that match TRBD1. Germline-derived CDR1 and CDR2 are MNHEY and SVGAGI. The CDR3 is 16 residues long. The J segment lost 0 bases and the V segment lost 0 bases, leaving 4 bases of the junction unmatched. The CDR3 reads CASSYSWTGSSYEQYF. The CDR3, as DNA: TGTGCCAGCAGTTACTCTTGGACAGGGAGCTCCTACGAGCAGTACTTC.

Comment on this clonotype: The junction does not match germline at one end; this may be a read error. This chain links TRBV20-1 with TRBJ1-5, with 7 bases aligning to TRBD1. Germline V CDR1 and CDR2: DFQATT, SNEGSKA (reference sequence). This CDR3 spans 16 amino acids. In DNA form, the CDR3 reads TGCAGCGCTAGAAACGAGGTTTTGACAGGGCGACAGCCCCAGCATTTT. Protein: CSARNEVLTGRQPQHF.

This clonotype is medium-sized. The chain employs TRBV27 and TRBJ2-5; a weak D match, TRBD1 (6 bases). The germline V gene has CDR1 MNHEY and CDR2 SMNVEV (reference sequence). The CDR3 length is 11 residues. Trimming cost V 6 bases and J 6 bases, with 8 bases left between them. The chain's CDR3 is CASRTGQTQYF. The CDR3 DNA sequence: TGTGCCAGCAGGACAGGACAGACCCAGTACTTC.

This clonotype was counted a few times. This sequence joins TRBV27 and TRBJ1-6; 8 nucleotides align to TRBD1. The ends lost 3 bases at V and 9 bases at J; junction bases unmatched: 10. The CDR3 length is 16 residues. Germline V gene lookup returns CDR1 MNHEY and CDR2 SMNVEV (reference sequence). The CDR3 sequence is CASSFYSGTGSSPLHF. The CDR3 DNA sequence: TGTGCCAGCAGTTTCTACTCCGGGACAGGATCTTCACCCCTCCACTTT.

This clonotype appeared many times. V usage is TRBV27 and J usage is TRBJ1-1, with D perhaps TRBD1 (5 bases). The V and J ends lost 6 bases and 6 bases respectively, with 8 bases between them. The CDR3 length is 11 residues. Germline V CDR1 and CDR2: MNHEY, SMNVEV (reference sequence). The CDR3 DNA follows: TGTGCCAGCAGGGGGGTCGCTGAAGCTTTCTTT. Protein: CASRGVAEAFF.

This clonotype was counted a few times. The V call is TRBV9, the J call TRBJ2-7; D unclear. V dropped 0 bases and J dropped 2 bases, with 12 bases sitting between them. Germline V gene data show CDR1 as SGDLS and CDR2 as YYNGEE. This CDR3 comprises 15 residues. The CDR3 sequence is CASSVGPIGAYEQYF. The CDR3, as DNA: TGTGCCAGCAGCGTAGGCCCTATAGGAGCCTACGAGCAGTACTTC.

In this sample, this clonotype turned up a few times. The genes are TRBV18 and TRBJ1-2; D may be TRBD1 (5 bases). The CDR3 is 13 residues long. V was pared by 3 bases and J by 8 bases, with 13 bases between. Germline V gene data show CDR1 as KGHSH and CDR2 as LQKENI. The CDR3 region is CASSPRREDGYTF. CDR3 bases: TGTGCCAGCTCACCGCGCAGGGAAGACGGCTACACCTTC.

The chain carries TRBV19 and TRBJ1-5; no clear D. V was pared by 3 bases and J by 2 bases, with 11 bases between. CDR1 is LNHDA, CDR2 SQIVND, per germline (reference sequence). The CDR3 covers 15 residues. CDR3 nucleotides: TGTGCCAGTAGTATCGGCCATAGGGGCAATCAGCCCCAGCATTTT. Translation gives CASSIGHRGNQPQHF.

This clonotype was seen a few times. This chain uses TRBV7-9 with TRBJ2-1; no clear D. Trimming stripped 5 bases from V and 7 bases from J, with 18 bases between. Germline CDR1 reads SEHNR; CDR2 reads FQNEAQ (reference sequence). The CDR3 length is 15 residues. The CDR3 reads CASSPKVRFGNEQFF. The CDR3 nucleotides are TGTGCCAGCAGCCCAAAAGTCCGGTTCGGAAATGAGCAGTTCTTC.

V gene TRBV20-1 combines with J gene TRBJ2-7; TRBD1 matches 10 bases. This CDR3 is 13 amino acids long. CDR1 and CDR2 from the germline V gene are DFQATT and SNEGSKA (reference sequence). Germline trimming cut 5 bases from V and 2 bases from J; bases unmatched to any gene: 3. The CDR3 nucleotides read TGCAGTGCTTCCGGGACAGGGGCCTACGAGCAGTACTTC. Translated, it gives CSASGTGAYEQYF.

There are a few counts of this clonotype. V gene TRBV7-2 combines with J gene TRBJ2-3; no firm D call. The V end lost 2 bases, the J end lost 0 bases, and 9 bases lay between the germline ends. CDR3 length: 15 residues. Germline V lookup: CDR1 SGHTA, CDR2 FQGNSA. The CDR3 region has the DNA TGTGCCAGCAGCTTAAACGGCTTGAGCACAGATACGCAGTATTTT. Protein sequence: CASSLNGLSTDTQYF. The full variable domain, its missing parts supplied by reference TRBV7-2 and TRBJ2-3, is GAGVSQSPSNKVTEKGKDVELRCDPISGHTALYWYRQSLGQGLEFLIYFQGNSAPDKSGLPSDRFSAERTGGSVSTLTIQRTQQEDSAVYLCASSLNGLSTDTQYFGPGTRLTVL.

V is TRBV5-1 and J is TRBJ1-1; 8 nucleotides agree with TRBD1. CDR1 is SGHRS and CDR2 is YFSETQ in the germline V gene. V dropped 6 bases and J dropped 0; count of bases not matched to a gene: 7. The CDR3 length is 15 residues. In DNA, the CDR3 is TGCGCCAGCAAGGGTCAGGGGGCGATGAACACTGAAGCTTTCTTT. This codes for CASKGQGAMNTEAFF.

J is TRBJ2-1 and V is TRBV9; 10 bases fit TRBD2. The V gene end was trimmed by 4 bases and the J gene end by 2 bases; junction bases not matched to a gene: 15. This CDR3 is built from 19 residues. Per the germline V gene, CDR1 is SGDLS and CDR2 is YYNGEE. This chain's CDR3 is CASSFRAGGPRGAYNEQFF. The CDR3 coding sequence is TGTGCCAGCAGCTTTCGAGCGGGAGGGCCGCGGGGGGCCTACAATGAGCAGTTCTTC. Full variable domain (outside the CDR3, taken from reference TRBV9 and TRBJ2-1): DSGVTQTPKHLITATGQRVTLRCSPRSGDLSVYWYQQSLDQGLQFLIQYYNGEERAKGNILERFSAQQFPDLHSELNLSSLELGDSALYFCASSFRAGGPRGAYNEQFFGPGTRLTVL.

This clonotype appeared many times. J is TRBJ2-3 and V is TRBV4-1; 7 bases are a match to TRBD2. CDR1 is MGHRA, CDR2 YSYEKL, per germline. The CDR3 covers 17 residues. V lost 0 bases, J lost 7 bases, and 13 bases stayed unmatched. The CDR3 DNA follows: TGCGCCAGCAGCCAAGAATGGGCGGGAGTGGGCGATAATACGCAGTATTTT. It yields the protein CASSQEWAGVGDNTQYF.

This clonotype showed up just a few times. This chain connects TRBV2 to TRBJ1-6; D is unresolved. Germline V gene lookup returns CDR1 SNHLY and CDR2 FYNNEI. The CDR3 length is 15 residues. With 7 bases removed from V and 7 bases from J, the gap between germline ends came to 17 bases. Here the CDR3 DNA reads TGTGCCAGCATTTCGGAGGTGCAGGCGAATTCACCCCTCCACTTT. Its translation is CASISEVQANSPLHF.

This clonotype was counted a few times. This chain joins TRBV7-2 and TRBJ2-5, with a tentative D call TRBD2 (5 bases). This CDR3 is 13 amino acids long. V was shortened by 5 bases and J by 5 bases, with 12 bases between the two germline ends. The germline CDR1 and CDR2 sequences are SGHTA and FQGNSA. The CDR3: CASSAQRRETQYF. The CDR3 DNA reads TGTGCCAGCAGCGCGCAAAGGAGGGAGACCCAGTACTTC.

This clonotype was counted between two and nine times. V gene TRBV4-3 combines with J gene TRBJ2-7; D is undetermined. Trimming cost V 1 base and J 6 bases, with 13 bases left between them. Per the germline V gene, CDR1 is LGHNA and CDR2 is YSLEER. The CDR3 is 14 residues long. Here the CDR3 reads CASSQGVSLGEQYF. The CDR3 coding sequence is TGCGCCAGCAGCCAAGGGGTTAGCCTGGGCGAGCAGTACTTC.

This clonotype has only a few counts. The gene calls are TRBV10-3 and TRBJ2-7; no reliable D call. V lost 7 bases and J 6 bases, leaving 16 bases between the germline ends. The CDR3 consists of 13 residues. Germline CDR1 reads ENHRY; CDR2 reads SYGVKD. This CDR3 reads CAIKPEAFSEQYF. In nucleotides, the CDR3 is TGTGCCATCAAACCCGAAGCATTTAGCGAGCAGTACTTC.

This chain links TRBV6-2 or TRBV6-3 with TRBJ2-7, with no clear D. This CDR3 contains 15 residues. The germline CDR1 and CDR2 sequences are MNHEY and SVGEGT. V lost 7 bases to trimming and J lost 4 bases, with 20 bases between them. The CDR3, as DNA: TGTGCCAGCACCGCCCCCTCGGACGCGGTGTACGAGCAGTACTTC. Translating gives CASTAPSDAVYEQYF.

There are many counts of this clonotype. The chain couples TRBV28 to TRBJ2-3; D not certain. CDR1 is MDHEN and CDR2 is SYDVKM in the germline V gene. Trimming took 3 bases from V and 6 from J, leaving 22 bases between them. CDR3 size: 17 residues. CDR3 residues: CASSLNPTKPNMDTQYF. The CDR3 region has the DNA TGTGCCAGCAGTTTGAATCCAACCAAACCCAACATGGATACGCAGTATTTT.

This clonotype was seen more than once but under ten times. The rearrangement links TRBV29-1 to TRBJ2-1; D gene ambiguous. Trimming took off 6 bases at V and 2 bases at J, with 5 bases between the two ends. The CDR3 has 11 residues. Per germline, CDR1 SQVTM and CDR2 ANQGSEA. The CDR3 protein is CSVGTYNEQFF. The CDR3 region has the DNA TGCAGCGTCGGAACCTACAATGAGCAGTTCTTC.

This clonotype was recorded a few times. The chain is built from TRBV28 and TRBJ2-7; D remains ambiguous. From germline, CDR1 is MDHEN and CDR2 SYDVKM. The length of the CDR3 is 11 residues. Trimming shortened V by 3 bases and J by 7 bases, and 7 bases separated the two germline ends. CDR3 sequence reads: CASSLLWEQYF. The CDR3 region has the DNA TGTGCCAGCAGTTTGCTCTGGGAGCAGTACTTC. The full variable domain, in which reference TRBV28 and TRBJ2-7 provide the parts outside the CDR3, is DVKVTQSSRYLVKRTGEKVFLECVQDMDHENMFWYRQDPGLGLRLIYFSYDVKMKEKGDIPEGYSVSREKKERFSLILESASTNQTSMYLCASSLLWEQYFGPGTRLTVT.

The table lists this clonotype with a few counts. The rearrangement links TRBV27 to TRBJ2-5, with 9 bases identical to TRBD2. With 1 base clipped from V and 10 bases from J, the junction kept 7 bases outside the gene matches. CDR1 is MNHEY, CDR2 SMNVEV, per germline (reference sequence). The CDR3 runs 14 residues. Written as DNA, the CDR3 is TGTGCCAGCAGTTTATGGTTGCGGGGGGGGGACCAGTACTTC. Amino acid sequence: CASSLWLRGGDQYF.

This clonotype was seen at least ten times. The chain combines TRBV2 with TRBJ2-3; tentative D call: TRBD1 (6 bases). The CDR3 contains 15 residues. Germline V gene lookup returns CDR1 SNHLY and CDR2 FYNNEI. With 2 bases removed from V and 0 bases from J, the gap between germline ends came to 9 bases. Here the CDR3 DNA reads TGTGCCAGCAGTGAACAGGGGTTTAGCACAGATACGCAGTATTTT. Translation: CASSEQGFSTDTQYF. The complete variable domain, with remaining parts taken from reference TRBV2 and TRBJ2-3, reads EPEVTQTPSHQVTQMGQEVILRCVPISNHLYFYWYRQILGQKVEFLVSFYNNEISEKSEIFDDQFSVERPDGSNFTLKIRSTKLEDSAMYFCASSEQGFSTDTQYFGPGTRLTVL.

This clonotype was counted many times. The chain has TRBV28 and TRBJ1-1; weak D call: TRBD1 (6 bases). CDR1 and CDR2 from the germline V gene are MDHEN and SYDVKM. This CDR3 region has 15 residues. Trimming removed 2 bases at V and 0 bases at J, with 10 bases between. This chain's CDR3 is CASSLMQGMNTEAFF. CDR3 bases: TGTGCCAGCAGTTTAATGCAGGGGATGAACACTGAAGCTTTCTTT.

This clonotype was seen only a few times. V usage is TRBV6-5 and J usage is TRBJ1-2, with 9 bases lining up with TRBD1. Losses at the gene ends were 4 bases for V and 4 bases for J; bases not matched to a gene: 7. The germline gives CDR1 MNHEY, CDR2 SVGAGI. This CDR3 comprises 15 residues. The CDR3 nucleotides read TGTGCCAGCAGTTTCGCCGGGACAGGGATCTATGGCTACACCTTC. Residues: CASSFAGTGIYGYTF.

This sequence joins TRBV12-3 or TRBV12-4 and TRBJ1-5; 8 bases match TRBD1. V lost 7 bases, J lost 3 bases, and 5 bases stayed unmatched. The CDR3 length is 14 residues. CDR3 loop: CASTADRANQPQHF. CDR3 sequence (DNA): TGTGCCAGCACCGCGGACAGGGCCAATCAGCCCCAGCATTTT.